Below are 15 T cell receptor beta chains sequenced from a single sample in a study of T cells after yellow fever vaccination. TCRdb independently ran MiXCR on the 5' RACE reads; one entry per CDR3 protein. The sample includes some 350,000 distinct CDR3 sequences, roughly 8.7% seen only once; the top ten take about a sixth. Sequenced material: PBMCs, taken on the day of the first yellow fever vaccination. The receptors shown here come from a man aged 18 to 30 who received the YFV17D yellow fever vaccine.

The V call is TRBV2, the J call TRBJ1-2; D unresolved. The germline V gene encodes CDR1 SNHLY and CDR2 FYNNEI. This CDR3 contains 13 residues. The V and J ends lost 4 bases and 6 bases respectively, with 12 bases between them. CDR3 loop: CASSAPGGDGYTF. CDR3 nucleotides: TGTGCCAGCAGTGCACCGGGCGGAGATGGCTACACCTTC.

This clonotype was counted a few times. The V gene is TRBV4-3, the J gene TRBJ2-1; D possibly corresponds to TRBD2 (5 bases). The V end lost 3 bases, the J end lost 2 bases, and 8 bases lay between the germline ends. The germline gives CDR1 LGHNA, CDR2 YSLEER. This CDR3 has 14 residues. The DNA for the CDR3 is TGCGCCAGCAGCCATGTCGGGGCCTACAATGAGCAGTTCTTC. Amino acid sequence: CASSHVGAYNEQFF.

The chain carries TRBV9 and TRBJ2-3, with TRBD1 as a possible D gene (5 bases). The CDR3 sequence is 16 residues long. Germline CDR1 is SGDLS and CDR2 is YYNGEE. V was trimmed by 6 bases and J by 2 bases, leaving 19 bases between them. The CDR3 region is CASTSTPGNPTDTQYF. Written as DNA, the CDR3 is TGTGCCAGCACCTCAACGCCAGGGAATCCCACAGATACGCAGTATTTT. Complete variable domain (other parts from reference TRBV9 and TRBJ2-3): DSGVTQTPKHLITATGQRVTLRCSPRSGDLSVYWYQQSLDQGLQFLIQYYNGEERAKGNILERFSAQQFPDLHSELNLSSLELGDSALYFCASTSTPGNPTDTQYFGPGTRLTVL.

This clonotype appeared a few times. The chain's CDR3 is CASSYSLRGHTDTQYF. The CDR3 coding sequence is TGTGCCAGCAGTTACTCGTTGCGGGGGCACACAGATACGCAGTATTTT. The V and J genes are TRBV6-5 and TRBJ2-3, with D possibly matching TRBD2 (7 bases). This CDR3 has 16 residues. Trimming pared 0 bases from V and 2 bases from J, leaving 12 bases between. Germline lookup yields CDR1 MNHEY and CDR2 SVGAGI.

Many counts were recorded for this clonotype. The CDR3 reads CASSQQGASTEAFF. DNA of the CDR3: TGTGCCAGCAGTCAACAGGGGGCTTCTACTGAAGCTTTCTTT. The chain has TRBV7-2 and TRBJ1-1; 9 bases map to TRBD1. Germline-derived CDR1 and CDR2 are SGHTA and FQGNSA. This CDR3 contains 14 residues. J was trimmed by 5 bases and V by 6 bases; bases with no gene match: 7.

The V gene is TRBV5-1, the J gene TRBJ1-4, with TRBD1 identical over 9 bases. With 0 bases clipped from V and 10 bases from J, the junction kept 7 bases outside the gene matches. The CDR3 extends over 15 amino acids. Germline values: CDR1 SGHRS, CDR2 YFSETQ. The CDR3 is CASSLEVDRGGKLFF. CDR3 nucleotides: TGCGCCAGCAGCTTGGAAGTGGACAGGGGCGGAAAACTGTTTTTT.

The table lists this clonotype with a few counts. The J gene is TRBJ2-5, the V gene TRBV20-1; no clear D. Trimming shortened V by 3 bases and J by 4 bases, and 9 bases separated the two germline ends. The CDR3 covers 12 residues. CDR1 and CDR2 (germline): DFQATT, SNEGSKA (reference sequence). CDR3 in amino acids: CSASRPGETQYF. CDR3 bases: TGCAGTGCTAGCCGGCCGGGAGAGACCCAGTACTTC.

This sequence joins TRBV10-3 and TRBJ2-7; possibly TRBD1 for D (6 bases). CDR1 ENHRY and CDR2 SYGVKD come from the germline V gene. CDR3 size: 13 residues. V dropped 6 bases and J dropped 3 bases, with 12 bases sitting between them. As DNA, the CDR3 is TGTGCCATCAGAATCACAGGGAGCTACGAGCAGTACTTC. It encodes CAIRITGSYEQYF.

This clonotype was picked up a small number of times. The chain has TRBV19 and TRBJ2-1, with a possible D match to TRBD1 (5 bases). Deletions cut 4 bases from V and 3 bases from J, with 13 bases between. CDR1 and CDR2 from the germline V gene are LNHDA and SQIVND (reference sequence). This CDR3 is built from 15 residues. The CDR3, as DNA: TGTGCCAGTAGTACCGCTAGGGGATACTACAATGAGCAGTTCTTC. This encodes CASSTARGYYNEQFF. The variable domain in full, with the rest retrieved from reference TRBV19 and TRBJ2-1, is DGGITQSPKYLFRKEGQNVTLSCEQNLNHDAMYWYRQDPGQGLRLIYYSQIVNDFQKGDIAEGYSVSREKKESFPLTVTSAQKNPTAFYLCASSTARGYYNEQFFGPGTRLTVL.

CDR3 loop: CATSKTAQANNEQFF. The DNA of the CDR3 is TGTGCCACCAGTAAAACTGCTCAGGCTAACAATGAGCAGTTCTTC. The rearrangement uses TRBV24-1 and TRBJ2-1; D call uncertain. Between the trimmed V and J ends, which lost 6 bases and 5 bases, there was a span of 16 bases. Looked up from germline, CDR1 is KGHDR and CDR2 is SFDVKD. The CDR3 contains 15 residues.

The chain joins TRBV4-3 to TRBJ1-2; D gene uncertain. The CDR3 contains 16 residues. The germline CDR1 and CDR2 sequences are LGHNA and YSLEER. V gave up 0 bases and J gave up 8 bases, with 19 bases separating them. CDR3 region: CASSQDHAAWQEGYTF. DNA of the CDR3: TGCGCCAGCAGCCAAGATCACGCAGCCTGGCAGGAAGGCTACACCTTC.

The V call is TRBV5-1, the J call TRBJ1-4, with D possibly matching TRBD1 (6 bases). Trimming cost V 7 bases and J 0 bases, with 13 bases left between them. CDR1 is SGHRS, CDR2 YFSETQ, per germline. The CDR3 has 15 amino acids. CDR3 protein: CASGRDKATNEKLFF. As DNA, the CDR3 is TGCGCCAGCGGTCGGGACAAAGCAACTAATGAAAAACTGTTTTTT.

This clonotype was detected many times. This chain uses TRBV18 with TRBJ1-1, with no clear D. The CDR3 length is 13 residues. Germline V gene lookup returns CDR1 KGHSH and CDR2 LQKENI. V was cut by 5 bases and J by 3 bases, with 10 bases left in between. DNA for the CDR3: TGTGCCAGCTCATTTGGGCGAGACACTGAAGCTTTCTTT. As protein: CASSFGRDTEAFF.

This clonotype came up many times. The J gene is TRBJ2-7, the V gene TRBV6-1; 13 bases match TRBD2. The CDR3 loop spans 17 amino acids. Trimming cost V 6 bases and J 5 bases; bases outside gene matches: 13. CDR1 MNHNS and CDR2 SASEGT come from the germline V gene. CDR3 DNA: TGTGCCAGCAGACCAGGACTAGCGGGGGCTCTTCCTAACGAGCAGTACTTC. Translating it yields CASRPGLAGALPNEQYF.

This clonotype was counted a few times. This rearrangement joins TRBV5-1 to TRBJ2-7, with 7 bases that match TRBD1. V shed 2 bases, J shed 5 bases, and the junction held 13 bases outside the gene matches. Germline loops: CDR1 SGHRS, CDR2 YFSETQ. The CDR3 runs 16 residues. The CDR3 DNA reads TGCGCCAGCAGCTTAGAACCGGGACAGTTATCCCACGAGCAGTACTTC. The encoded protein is CASSLEPGQLSHEQYF.